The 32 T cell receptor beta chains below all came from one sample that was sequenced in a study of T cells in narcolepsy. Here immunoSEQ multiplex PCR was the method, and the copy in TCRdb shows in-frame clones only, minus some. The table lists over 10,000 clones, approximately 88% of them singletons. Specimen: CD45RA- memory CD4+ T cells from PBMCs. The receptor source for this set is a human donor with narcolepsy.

The CDR3 coding sequence is TGTGCCAGCAGCCTTAGCGGACGAATGAACACCGGGGAGCTGTTTTTT. It yields the protein CASSLSGRMNTGELFF. The V and J genes are TRBV7-9 and TRBJ2-2, with D maybe TRBD2 (6 bases). Deletions cut 5 bases from V and 1 base from J, with 14 bases between. The V gene's germline CDR1 is SEHNR and CDR2 FQNEAQ (reference sequence). CDR3 length: 16 residues.

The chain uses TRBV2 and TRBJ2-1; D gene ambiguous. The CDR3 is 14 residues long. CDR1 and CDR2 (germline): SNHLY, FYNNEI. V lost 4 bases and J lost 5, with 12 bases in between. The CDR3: CASSGLNINNEQFF. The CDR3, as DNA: TGTGCCAGCAGTGGGCTCAATATCAACAATGAGCAGTTCTTC.

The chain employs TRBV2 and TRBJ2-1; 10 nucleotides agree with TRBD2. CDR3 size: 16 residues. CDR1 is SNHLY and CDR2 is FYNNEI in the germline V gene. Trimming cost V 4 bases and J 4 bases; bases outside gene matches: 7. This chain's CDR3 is CASSARLAGWYNEQFF. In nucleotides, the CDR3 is TGTGCCAGCAGTGCAAGACTAGCGGGCTGGTACAATGAGCAGTTCTTC.

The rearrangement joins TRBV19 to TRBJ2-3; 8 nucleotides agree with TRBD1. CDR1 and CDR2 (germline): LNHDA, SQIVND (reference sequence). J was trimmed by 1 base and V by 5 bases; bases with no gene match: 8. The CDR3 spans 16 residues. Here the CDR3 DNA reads TGTGCCAGTAGTCGAAACAGGGGGTACGGCACAGATACGCAGTATTTT. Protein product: CASSRNRGYGTDTQYF.

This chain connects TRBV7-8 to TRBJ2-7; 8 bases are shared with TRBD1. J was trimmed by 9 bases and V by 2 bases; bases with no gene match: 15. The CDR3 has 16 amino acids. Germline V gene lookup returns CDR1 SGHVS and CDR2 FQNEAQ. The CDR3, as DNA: TGTGCCAGCAGCTTACCTGGACAGGGTTTCGCCTTAGGGCAGTACTTC. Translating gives CASSLPGQGFALGQYF.

CDR3 sequence reads: CASSPVRNTEAFF. CDR3 coding DNA: TGTGCCAGTAGCCCGGTTAGGAACACTGAAGCTTTCTTT. V is TRBV19 and J is TRBJ1-1; D gene ambiguous. This CDR3 contains 13 residues. V shed 6 bases and J shed 1 base, with 9 bases lying between them. In germline, CDR1 is LNHDA, CDR2 SQIVND (reference sequence).

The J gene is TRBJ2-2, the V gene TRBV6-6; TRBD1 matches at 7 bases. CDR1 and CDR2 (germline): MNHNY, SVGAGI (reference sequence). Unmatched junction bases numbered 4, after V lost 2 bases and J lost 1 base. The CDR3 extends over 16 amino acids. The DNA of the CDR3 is TGTGCCAGCAGTTACACCTCAGGGGGGAACACCGGGGAGCTGTTTTTT. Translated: CASSYTSGGNTGELFF.

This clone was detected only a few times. This CDR3 is CASMEEEISGNTIYF. CDR3 nucleotides: TGTGCCAGCATGGAGGAGGAAATCTCTGGAAACACCATATATTTT. The chain recombines TRBV2 with TRBJ1-3; no definite D call. V dropped 7 bases and J dropped 0 bases, with 13 bases sitting between them. Per the germline V gene, CDR1 is SNHLY and CDR2 is FYNNEI. The CDR3 has 15 residues.

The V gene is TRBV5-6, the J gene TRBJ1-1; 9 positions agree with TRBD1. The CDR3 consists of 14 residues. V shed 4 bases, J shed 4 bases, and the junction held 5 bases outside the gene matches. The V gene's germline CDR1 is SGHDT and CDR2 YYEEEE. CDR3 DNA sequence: TGTGCCAGCAGCGAGACAGGGGGAGGCACTGAAGCTTTCTTT. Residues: CASSETGGGTEAFF. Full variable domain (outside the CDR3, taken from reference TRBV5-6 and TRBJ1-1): DAGVTQSPTHLIKTRGQQVTLRCSPKSGHDTVSWYQQALGQGPQFIFQYYEEEERQRGNFPDRFSGHQFPNYSSELNVNALLLGDSALYLCASSETGGGTEAFFGQGTRLTVV.

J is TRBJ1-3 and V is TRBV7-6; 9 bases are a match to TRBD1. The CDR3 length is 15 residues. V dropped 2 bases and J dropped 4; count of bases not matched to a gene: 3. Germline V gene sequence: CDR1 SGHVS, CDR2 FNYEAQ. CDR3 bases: TGTGCCAGCAGCTTATTACAGGGGGCAGGAAACACCATATATTTT. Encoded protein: CASSLLQGAGNTIYF.

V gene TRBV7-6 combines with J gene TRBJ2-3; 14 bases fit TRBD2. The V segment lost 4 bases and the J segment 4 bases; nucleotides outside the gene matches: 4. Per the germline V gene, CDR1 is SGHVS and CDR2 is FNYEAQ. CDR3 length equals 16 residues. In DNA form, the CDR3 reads TGTGCCAGCAGCTCGGGGACTAGCGGGAGCCCAGATACGCAGTATTTT. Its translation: CASSSGTSGSPDTQYF.

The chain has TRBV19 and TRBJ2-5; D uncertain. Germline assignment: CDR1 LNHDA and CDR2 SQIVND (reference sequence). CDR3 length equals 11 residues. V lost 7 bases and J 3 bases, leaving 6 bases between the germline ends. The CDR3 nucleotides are TGTGCCAGTACCGCGGAAGAGACCCAGTACTTC. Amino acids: CASTAEETQYF. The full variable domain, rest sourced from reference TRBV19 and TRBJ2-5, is DGGITQSPKYLFRKEGQNVTLSCEQNLNHDAMYWYRQDPGQGLRLIYYSQIVNDFQKGDIAEGYSVSREKKESFPLTVTSAQKNPTAFYLCASTAEETQYFGPGTRLLVL.

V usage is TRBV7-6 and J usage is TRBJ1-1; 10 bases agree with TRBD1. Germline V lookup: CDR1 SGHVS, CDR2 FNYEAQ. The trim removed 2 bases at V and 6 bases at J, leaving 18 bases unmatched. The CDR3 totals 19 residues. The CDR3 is CASSLRLGGTGETSSEAFF. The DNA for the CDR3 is TGTGCCAGCAGCTTAAGATTAGGGGGGACAGGGGAAACTTCATCTGAAGCTTTCTTT.

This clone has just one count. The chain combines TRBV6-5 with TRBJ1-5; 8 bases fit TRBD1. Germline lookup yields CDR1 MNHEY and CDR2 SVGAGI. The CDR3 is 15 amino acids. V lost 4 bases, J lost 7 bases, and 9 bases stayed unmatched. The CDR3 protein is CASSFVPGGGQPQHF. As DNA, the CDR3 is TGTGCCAGCAGTTTCGTCCCAGGGGGCGGCCAGCCCCAGCATTTT.

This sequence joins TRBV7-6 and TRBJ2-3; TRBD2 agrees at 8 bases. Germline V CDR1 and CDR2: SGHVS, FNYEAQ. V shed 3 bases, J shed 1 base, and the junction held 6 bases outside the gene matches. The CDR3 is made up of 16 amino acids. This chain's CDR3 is CASSFPGGRGTDTQYF. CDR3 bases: TGTGCCAGCAGCTTTCCGGGAGGGCGTGGCACAGATACGCAGTATTTT. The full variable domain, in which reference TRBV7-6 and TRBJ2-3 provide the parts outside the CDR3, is GAGVSQSPRYKVTKRGQDVALRCDPISGHVSLYWYRQALGQGPEFLTYFNYEAQQDKSGLPNDRFSAERPEGSISTLTIQRTEQRDSAMYRCASSFPGGRGTDTQYFGPGTRLTVL.

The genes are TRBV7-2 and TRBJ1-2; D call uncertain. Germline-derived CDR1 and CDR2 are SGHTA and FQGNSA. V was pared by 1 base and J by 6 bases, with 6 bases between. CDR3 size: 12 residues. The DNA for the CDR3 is TGTGCCAGCAGCTTAGGAGAGGATGGCTACACCTTC. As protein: CASSLGEDGYTF.

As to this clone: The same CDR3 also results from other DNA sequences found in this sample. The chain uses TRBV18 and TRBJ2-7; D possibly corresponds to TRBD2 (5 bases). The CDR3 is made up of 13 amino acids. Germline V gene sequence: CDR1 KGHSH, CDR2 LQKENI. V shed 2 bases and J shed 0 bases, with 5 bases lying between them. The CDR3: CASSPSGSYEQYF. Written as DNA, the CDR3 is TGTGCCAGCTCACCAAGCGGCTCCTACGAGCAGTACTTC.

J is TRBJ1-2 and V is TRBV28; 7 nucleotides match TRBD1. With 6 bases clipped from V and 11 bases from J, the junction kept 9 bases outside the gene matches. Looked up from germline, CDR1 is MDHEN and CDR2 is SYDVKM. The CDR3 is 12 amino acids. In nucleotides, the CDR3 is TGTGCCAGCAGAAGAGGGGGCGGGGGGTACACCTTC. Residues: CASRRGGGGYTF.

The CDR3 nucleotides read TGTGCCAGCAGCAATTTCAACGGGAGTACCTACGAGCAGTACTTC. Residues: CASSNFNGSTYEQYF. The V call is TRBV21-1, the J call TRBJ2-7; the table calls TRBD2, which could not be checked here. TRBV21-1 is a recognized pseudogene. CDR3 length: 15 residues.

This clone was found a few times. CDR3 region: CASTRSHENTGELFF. The CDR3 DNA sequence: TGTGCCAGCACCCGGTCGCATGAGAACACCGGGGAGCTGTTTTTT. The genes are TRBV6-4 and TRBJ2-2, with D unclear. V was cut by 7 bases and J by 1 base, with 13 bases left in between. The CDR3 length is 15 residues. Germline CDR1 reads MRHNA; CDR2 reads SNTAGT.

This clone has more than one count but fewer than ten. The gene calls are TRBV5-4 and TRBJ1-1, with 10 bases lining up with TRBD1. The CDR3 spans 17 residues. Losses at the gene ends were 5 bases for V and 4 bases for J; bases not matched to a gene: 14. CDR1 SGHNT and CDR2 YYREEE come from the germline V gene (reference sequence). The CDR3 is CASRSGTGAGRVTEAFF. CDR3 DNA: TGTGCCAGCAGATCCGGGACAGGGGCTGGGAGAGTCACTGAAGCTTTCTTT.

DNA of the CDR3: TGCGCCAGCAGCGCCTCGACTAGCGGGTTCCCATCTTCCTACGAGCAGTACTTC. Translating it yields CASSASTSGFPSSYEQYF. The chain joins TRBV5-1 to TRBJ2-7, with 10 bases that match TRBD2. Germline V lookup: CDR1 SGHRS, CDR2 YFSETQ. This CDR3 is built from 18 residues. Trimming removed 4 bases from V and 1 base from J; junction bases left unmatched: 14.

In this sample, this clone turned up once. CDR3: CASSIYRTITGTDTQYF. The DNA of the CDR3 is TGTGCCAGTAGTATATATCGGACTATCACTGGCACAGATACGCAGTATTTT. The rearrangement uses TRBV19 and TRBJ2-3; the D gene is possibly TRBD2 (6 bases). Germline CDR1 and CDR2: LNHDA and SQIVND (reference sequence). V gave up 2 bases and J gave up 1 base, with 16 bases separating them. This CDR3 contains 17 residues.

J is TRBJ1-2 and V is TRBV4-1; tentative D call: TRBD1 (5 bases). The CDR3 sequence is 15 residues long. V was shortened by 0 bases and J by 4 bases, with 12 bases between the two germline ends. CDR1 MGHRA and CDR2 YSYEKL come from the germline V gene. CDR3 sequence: CASSQERQSGYGYTF. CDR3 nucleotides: TGCGCCAGCAGCCAAGAAAGACAGTCAGGCTATGGCTACACCTTC.

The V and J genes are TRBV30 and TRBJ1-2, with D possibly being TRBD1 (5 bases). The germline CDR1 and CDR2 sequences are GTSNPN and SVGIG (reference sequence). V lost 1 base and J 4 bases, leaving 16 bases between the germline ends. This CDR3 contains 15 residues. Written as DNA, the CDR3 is TGTGCCTGGAGTGATCATATCGGGGGTCTCTATGGCTACACCTTC. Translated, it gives CAWSDHIGGLYGYTF. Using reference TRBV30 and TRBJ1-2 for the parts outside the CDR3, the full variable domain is SQTIHQWPATLVQPVGSPLSLECTVEGTSNPNLYWYRQAAGRGLQLLFYSVGIGQISSEVPQNLSASRPQDRQFILSSKKLLLSDSGFYLCAWSDHIGGLYGYTFGSGTRLTVV.

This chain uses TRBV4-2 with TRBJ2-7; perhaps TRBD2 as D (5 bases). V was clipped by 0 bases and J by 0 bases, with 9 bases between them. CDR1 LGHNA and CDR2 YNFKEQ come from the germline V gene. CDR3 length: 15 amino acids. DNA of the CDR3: TGTGCCAGCAGCCAAGAGGCTAGCAACTCCTACGAGCAGTACTTC. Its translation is CASSQEASNSYEQYF.

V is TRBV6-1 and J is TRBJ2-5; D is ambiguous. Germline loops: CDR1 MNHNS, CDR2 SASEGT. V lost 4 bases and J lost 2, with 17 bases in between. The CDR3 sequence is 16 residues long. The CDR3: CASSGPRSLSQETQYF. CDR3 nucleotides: TGTGCCAGCAGTGGTCCTAGATCTCTCTCTCAAGAGACCCAGTACTTC.

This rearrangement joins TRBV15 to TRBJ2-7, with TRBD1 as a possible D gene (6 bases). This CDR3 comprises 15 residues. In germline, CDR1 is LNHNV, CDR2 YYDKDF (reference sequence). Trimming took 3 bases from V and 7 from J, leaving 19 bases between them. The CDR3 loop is CATSSIGMRGIEQYF. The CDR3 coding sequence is TGTGCCACCAGCAGCATTGGGATGAGGGGGATTGAGCAGTACTTC.

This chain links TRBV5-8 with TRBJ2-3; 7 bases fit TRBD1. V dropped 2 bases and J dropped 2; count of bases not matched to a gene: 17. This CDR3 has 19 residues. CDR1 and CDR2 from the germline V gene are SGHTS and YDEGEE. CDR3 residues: CASSLPRINRDRNTDTQYF. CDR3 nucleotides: TGTGCCAGCAGCTTACCCAGAATTAACCGGGACAGAAACACAGATACGCAGTATTTT.

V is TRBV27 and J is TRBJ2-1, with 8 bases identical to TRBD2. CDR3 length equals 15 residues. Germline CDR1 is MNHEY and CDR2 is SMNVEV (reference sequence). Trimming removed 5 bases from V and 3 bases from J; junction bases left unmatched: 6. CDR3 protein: CASSIGRGIYNEQFF. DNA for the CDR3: TGTGCCAGCAGTATCGGGAGGGGAATCTACAATGAGCAGTTCTTC.

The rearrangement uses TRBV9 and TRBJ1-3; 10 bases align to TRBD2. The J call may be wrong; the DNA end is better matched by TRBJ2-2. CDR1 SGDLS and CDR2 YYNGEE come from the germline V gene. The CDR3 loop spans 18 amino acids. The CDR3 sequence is CASSVATRASGSMGELFF. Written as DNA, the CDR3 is TGTGCCAGCAGCGTAGCTACTCGGGCTAGCGGGAGTATGGGGGAGCTGTTTTTT.

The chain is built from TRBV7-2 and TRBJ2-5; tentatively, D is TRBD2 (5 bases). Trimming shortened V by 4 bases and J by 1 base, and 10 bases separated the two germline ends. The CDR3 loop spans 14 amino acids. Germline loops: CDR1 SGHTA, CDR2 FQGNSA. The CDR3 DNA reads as TGTGCCAGCAGCTCCAGCGGCCTCCAAGAGACCCAGTACTTC. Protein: CASSSSGLQETQYF.